This record covers a single TCR beta chain. The antigen is unknown. The data were taken from a study of T cell clones after liver transplantation. Whole-study context: Post-transplant blood was tracked for graft-donor-reactive T cell clones identified in a pre-transplant mixed lymphocyte reaction. Patients counted as tolerant after at least one year off all immunosuppression, enzymes not exceeding twice normal.

This CDR3 has 16 residues. The germline V gene has CDR1 MDHEN and CDR2 SYDVKM. With 2 bases clipped from V and 9 bases from J, the junction kept 11 bases outside the gene matches. TCRdb keeps only in-frame clones here, not all; method: immunoSEQ multiplex PCR. Of roughly 80,000 clones in the sample, around four fifths were seen once. Study findings and constraints: Graft donor-reactive T cells possibly entered the graft instead of undergoing deletion.

Thawed unstimulated PBMCs were FACS-sorted by CD3, CD4 and CD8 into two populations. The starting material was CD4+ T cells from blood, obtained approximately 3.5 years after liver transplant. This sequence was found in a human patient who received a liver transplant. A share of the T cells may be of graft donor origin. The V call is TRBV28, the J call TRBJ2-1; 9 nucleotides align to TRBD2. CDR3 region: CASSLHGGRAVFEQFF. CDR3 nucleotides: TGTGCCAGCAGTTTACACGGCGGGAGGGCTGTGTTTGAGCAGTTCTTC. The complete variable domain, with remaining parts taken from reference TRBV28 and TRBJ2-1, reads DVKVTQSSRYLVKRTGEKVFLECVQDMDHENMFWYRQDPGLGLRLIYFSYDVKMKEKGDIPEGYSVSREKKERFSLILESASTNQTSMYLCASSLHGGRAVFEQFFGPGTRLTVL.